This TCR beta chain was documented in a study of blood T cell repertoires in COVID-19. Study summary: Acute and convalescent COVID-19 samples came from the United States, Italy and Spain. Nucleic acid was either cDNA or gDNA, and it came from T cells, B-cell-depleted T cells, or PBMCs.

In the study's own analysis: Using reference gene primer amplification, nucleated cell counts were estimated. This table comes from immunoSEQ multiplex PCR, and its TCRdb copy is limited to in-frame clones, with some not included. V and J calls and clone size follow that table, whereas D and trimming were derived from the DNA. Of around 260,000 clones listed, roughly 86% are singletons. Unmatched junction bases numbered 7, after V lost 11 bases and J lost 3 bases. CDR1 and CDR2 from the germline V gene are MNHEY and SVGAGI. The CDR3 runs 14 residues. The source of this sequence is a man aged 40-49 years who had recovered from COVID-19. The V gene is TRBV6-5, the J gene TRBJ2-2, with 9 bases identical to TRBD1. The material sequenced was peripheral blood. The CDR3 coding sequence is TGTGCCGTTAACAGGGGGCTAGACACCGGGGAGCTGTTTTTT. Translating gives CAVNRGLDTGELFF.